These 29 T cell receptor beta chains were sequenced from one sample in a study of cytomegalovirus exposure and HLA in healthy donors. Vbeta (60) and Jbeta (13) primers were used in the PCR. TCRdb keeps only in-frame clones here, not all; method: immunoSEQ multiplex PCR. The table shows 85,000 to 100,000 clones, with 85% to 90% occurring only once. The sequenced sample consisted of PBMCs. All receptors come from a man younger than 35 in good health and CMV-seronegative.

This chain connects TRBV9 to TRBJ2-5, with D maybe TRBD2 (6 bases). CDR3 length: 15 amino acids. The V gene lost 4 bases and the J gene lost 1 base, with 14 bases spanning the gap. Looked up from germline, CDR1 is SGDLS and CDR2 is YYNGEE. The CDR3 region is CASSPLGLRQETQYF. CDR3 bases: TGTGCCAGCAGCCCACTCGGACTACGCCAAGAGACCCAGTACTTC.

This clone has only one observation. The chain combines TRBV5-1 with TRBJ2-5, with a tentative D call TRBD2 (6 bases). This CDR3 is built from 13 residues. Per germline, CDR1 SGHRS and CDR2 YFSETQ. Trimming shortened V by 1 base and J by 3 bases, and 7 bases separated the two germline ends. The CDR3 region has the DNA TGCGCCAGCAGCTTGCGGGGGAAAGAGACCCAGTACTTC. Amino acids: CASSLRGKETQYF.

V usage is TRBV5-4 and J usage is TRBJ2-1; 8 bases agree with TRBD2. Per germline, CDR1 SGHNT and CDR2 YYREEE (reference sequence). This CDR3 spans 15 amino acids. V was clipped by 1 base and J by 8 bases; unmatched bases: 8. This CDR3 is CASSLLSGRSDEQFF. The DNA for the CDR3 is TGTGCCAGCAGCTTGCTAAGCGGGAGATCCGATGAGCAGTTCTTC.

The V gene is TRBV5-1, the J gene TRBJ2-5; D remains ambiguous. The V gene lost 7 bases and the J gene lost 1 base, with 14 bases spanning the gap. Germline CDR1 reads SGHRS; CDR2 reads YFSETQ. The CDR3 is 14 amino acids. The CDR3 coding sequence is TGCGCCAGCCGAGAGTCCCTGGTCCAAGAGACCCAGTACTTC. Protein product: CASRESLVQETQYF.

The chain links TRBV4-1 to TRBJ2-7, with 7 bases identical to TRBD1. Germline loops: CDR1 MGHRA, CDR2 YSYEKL. Trimming at V came to 1 base and at J to 1 base, leaving 4 bases not matched to a gene. The CDR3 spans 15 residues. CDR3 DNA sequence: TGCGCCAGCAGCCAAGTGTCGGGACAGTCCTACGAGCAGTACTTC. Translated: CASSQVSGQSYEQYF.

This chain connects TRBV19 to TRBJ1-5, with TRBD1 matching over 7 bases. The germline V gene encodes CDR1 LNHDA and CDR2 SQIVND (reference sequence). There are 19 residues in the CDR3. Trimming removed 3 bases from V and 5 bases from J; junction bases left unmatched: 19. CDR3 DNA: TGTGCCAGTAGTATCCGCGACAGGGAATGGGGCTATGTGTATCAGCCCCAGCATTTT. This encodes CASSIRDREWGYVYQPQHF.

The chain carries TRBV4-2 and TRBJ2-2, with D tentatively TRBD2 (5 bases). V was shortened by 0 bases and J by 3 bases, with 17 bases between the two germline ends. The CDR3 runs to 18 residues. Germline CDR1 is LGHNA and CDR2 is YNFKEQ. CDR3 coding DNA: TGTGCCAGCAGCCAAGACTTCGGGGTAGGTTCGGACACCGGGGAGCTGTTTTTT. Translating it yields CASSQDFGVGSDTGELFF.

This rearrangement joins TRBV7-9 to TRBJ2-1; maybe TRBD2 (5 bases). Germline assignment: CDR1 SEHNR and CDR2 FQNEAQ (reference sequence). Trimming pared 4 bases from V and 1 base from J, leaving 14 bases between. The CDR3 loop spans 16 amino acids. CDR3 DNA: TGTGCCAGCAGCTCCTCCACGAGCGGATCCTACAATGAGCAGTTCTTC. It specifies CASSSSTSGSYNEQFF.

The chain joins TRBV7-2 to TRBJ1-2, with 8 bases aligning to TRBD1. Per the germline V gene, CDR1 is SGHTA and CDR2 is FQGNSA. The J segment lost 6 bases and the V segment lost 5 bases, leaving 11 bases of the junction unmatched. The CDR3 is 15 amino acids. The CDR3: CASSKEPGTGNGYTF. Written as DNA, the CDR3 is TGTGCCAGCAGCAAAGAACCGGGGACAGGCAATGGCTACACCTTC.

The sample holds a few counts of this clone. The gene calls are TRBV15 and TRBJ1-3, with unresolved D. CDR3 length: 15 residues. CDR1 and CDR2 (germline): LNHNV, YYDKDF (reference sequence). Trimming left V 1 base short and J 1 base short, with 8 bases between. CDR3: CATSRGASSGNTIYF. Here the CDR3 DNA reads TGTGCCACCAGCAGAGGGGCCTCTTCTGGAAACACCATATATTTT.

This rearrangement joins TRBV7-2 to TRBJ1-5; 11 nucleotides line up with TRBD1. In germline, CDR1 is SGHTA, CDR2 FQGNSA. Trimming took 5 bases from V and 6 from J; bases not matched to a gene: 6. The CDR3 is 15 amino acids. The CDR3 DNA reads as TGTGCCAGCAGCCAGACCGGGACAGGGGGTCAGCCCCAGCATTTT. Amino acid sequence: CASSQTGTGGQPQHF. Variable domain in full (rest from reference TRBV7-2 and TRBJ1-5): GAGVSQSPSNKVTEKGKDVELRCDPISGHTALYWYRQSLGQGLEFLIYFQGNSAPDKSGLPSDRFSAERTGGSVSTLTIQRTQQEDSAVYLCASSQTGTGGQPQHFGDGTRLSIL.

This rearrangement joins TRBV7-9 to TRBJ2-5, with D uncertain. The DNA matches TRBJ2-7 better at its end, which makes the J call doubtful. The CDR3 has 16 residues. Germline CDR1 is SEHNR and CDR2 is FQNEAQ (reference sequence). The CDR3 nucleotides are TGTGCCAGCAGCTACCCGACATCCTCCTTCTCCTACGAGCAGTACTTC. This gives the protein CASSYPTSSFSYEQYF.

The genes are TRBV7-9 and TRBJ1-4; TRBD1 matches at 11 bases. Looked up from germline, CDR1 is SEHNR and CDR2 is FQNEAQ (reference sequence). The CDR3 loop spans 15 amino acids. After removal of 8 bases from V and 7 bases from J, the junction contained 9 bases not matched to a gene. CDR3 DNA sequence: TGTGCCAGCGGGAGGACAGGGGGCCGAAGTGAAAAACTGTTTTTT. Encoded protein: CASGRTGGRSEKLFF.

The chain joins TRBV6-4 to TRBJ2-1; 10 nucleotides agree with TRBD2. There are 17 residues in the CDR3. With 4 bases clipped from V and 6 bases from J, the junction kept 12 bases outside the gene matches. Looked up from germline, CDR1 is MRHNA and CDR2 is SNTAGT. The CDR3 is CASSGTSGKSPINEQFF. DNA for the CDR3: TGTGCCAGCAGTGGTACTAGCGGGAAGTCCCCAATCAATGAGCAGTTCTTC.

The rearrangement joins TRBV5-1 to TRBJ2-1; possibly TRBD2 for D (6 bases). With 4 bases removed from V and 4 bases from J, the gap between germline ends came to 12 bases. Per the germline V gene, CDR1 is SGHRS and CDR2 is YFSETQ. The CDR3 has 14 residues. This CDR3 reads CASSMGGGYNEQFF. The CDR3 DNA reads as TGCGCCAGCAGCATGGGAGGTGGTTACAATGAGCAGTTCTTC.

About this clone itself: An end of the junction differs from the germline gene, which may be a read error. This chain uses TRBV7-2 with TRBJ2-7; D perhaps matches TRBD1 (6 bases). The length of the CDR3 is 14 residues. Germline values: CDR1 SGHTA, CDR2 FQGNSA. The CDR3 reads CASSAGTSPYERCF. For the CDR3, the DNA is TGTGCCAGCAGCGCCGGGACATCCCCCTACGAGCGGTGCTTC.

This clone appeared once. The chain is built from TRBV19 and TRBJ1-2; no clear D gene. This CDR3 spans 15 amino acids. Trimming took off 10 bases at V and 4 bases at J, with 22 bases between the two ends. Germline loops: CDR1 LNHDA, CDR2 SQIVND (reference sequence). The CDR3 here is CATSASPSASYGYTF. The DNA for the CDR3 is TGTGCCACCTCAGCCAGTCCCAGTGCTAGCTATGGCTACACCTTC. The full variable domain, its missing parts supplied by reference TRBV19 and TRBJ1-2, is DGGITQSPKYLFRKEGQNVTLSCEQNLNHDAMYWYRQDPGQGLRLIYYSQIVNDFQKGDIAEGYSVSREKKESFPLTVTSAQKNPTAFYLCATSASPSASYGYTFGSGTRLTVV.

A note on this clone: This sample also contains other DNA sequences that code for the same CDR3. The chain uses TRBV9 and TRBJ1-4; no clear D. Germline CDR1 is SGDLS and CDR2 is YYNGEE. Trimming took off 0 bases at V and 4 bases at J, with 7 bases between the two ends. The CDR3 runs 14 residues. The CDR3 DNA reads TGTGCCAGCAGCGTAGGCGGGCTTAATGAAAAACTGTTTTTT. It encodes CASSVGGLNEKLFF.

V gene TRBV5-6 combines with J gene TRBJ1-2; 8 bases agree with TRBD1. CDR3 length equals 15 residues. Per the germline V gene, CDR1 is SGHDT and CDR2 is YYEEEE. Unmatched junction bases numbered 7, after V lost 4 bases and J lost 2 bases. The CDR3 sequence: CASSRTGRVNYGYTF. Written as DNA, the CDR3 is TGTGCCAGCAGCCGGACAGGGCGAGTCAACTATGGCTACACCTTC. Complete variable domain (other parts from reference TRBV5-6 and TRBJ1-2): DAGVTQSPTHLIKTRGQQVTLRCSPKSGHDTVSWYQQALGQGPQFIFQYYEEEERQRGNFPDRFSGHQFPNYSSELNVNALLLGDSALYLCASSRTGRVNYGYTFGSGTRLTVV.

The chain recombines TRBV28 with TRBJ2-5; D remains ambiguous. Trimming stripped 7 bases from V and 3 bases from J, with 12 bases between. This CDR3 spans 13 amino acids. Germline CDR1 and CDR2: MDHEN and SYDVKM. CDR3: CASIPGTEETQYF. CDR3 in DNA: TGTGCCAGCATACCAGGAACAGAAGAGACCCAGTACTTC.

The V and J genes are TRBV2 and TRBJ2-5; a weak D match, TRBD2 (5 bases). Trimming shortened V by 0 bases and J by 5 bases, and 13 bases separated the two germline ends. This CDR3 contains 15 residues. From germline, CDR1 is SNHLY and CDR2 FYNNEI. The CDR3 nucleotides are TGTGCCAGCAGTGAAGCGGGGAGAGTTGGGGAGACCCAGTACTTC. This sequence encodes CASSEAGRVGETQYF.

CDR3 protein: CASSRITGEQFF. The CDR3 DNA sequence: TGTGCCAGCAGCCGAATAACGGGTGAGCAGTTCTTC. V is TRBV6-5 and J is TRBJ2-1; D gene uncertain. This CDR3 comprises 12 residues. Trimming took 6 bases from V and 9 from J, leaving 12 bases between them. CDR1 and CDR2 (germline): MNHEY, SVGAGI.

In regard to this clone: This sample includes further DNA sequences coding for the same CDR3. The V gene is TRBV5-1, the J gene TRBJ2-7; 8 nucleotides line up with TRBD1. V was pared by 3 bases and J by 5 bases, with 10 bases of the junction left unmatched. Looked up from germline, CDR1 is SGHRS and CDR2 is YFSETQ. The CDR3 is 15 residues long. In nucleotides, the CDR3 is TGCGCCAGCAGCTATGGAGGACAGGGTGGGAACGAGCAGTACTTC. Translated, it gives CASSYGGQGGNEQYF.

This clone appeared once. The rearrangement links TRBV9 to TRBJ1-2; 7 bases are a match to TRBD1. J lost 8 bases, V lost 3 bases, and 10 bases had no gene match. Germline assignment: CDR1 SGDLS and CDR2 YYNGEE. The length of the CDR3 is 14 residues. The CDR3 is CASSASGQSRGYTF. For the CDR3, the DNA is TGTGCCAGCAGCGCATCGGGACAGTCGAGGGGCTACACCTTC.

The rearrangement links TRBV5-6 to TRBJ2-7, with 9 bases identical to TRBD1. Losses at the gene ends were 3 bases for V and 3 bases for J; bases not matched to a gene: 10. Per the germline V gene, CDR1 is SGHDT and CDR2 is YYEEEE. The CDR3 runs 16 residues. CDR3 DNA: TGTGCCAGCAGCTCCCCGGGACAGGGACCCGGCTACGAGCAGTACTTC. Translated, it gives CASSSPGQGPGYEQYF. Combining the CDR3 with reference TRBV5-6 and TRBJ2-7 gives the whole variable domain DAGVTQSPTHLIKTRGQQVTLRCSPKSGHDTVSWYQQALGQGPQFIFQYYEEEERQRGNFPDRFSGHQFPNYSSELNVNALLLGDSALYLCASSSPGQGPGYEQYFGPGTRLTVT.

The chain has TRBV4-2 and TRBJ2-3; D remains ambiguous. This CDR3 has 16 amino acids. V lost 1 base and J 0 bases, leaving 11 bases between the germline ends. The germline V gene encodes CDR1 LGHNA and CDR2 YNFKEQ. CDR3 region: CASSQGGTESTDTQYF. The DNA for the CDR3 is TGTGCCAGCAGCCAAGGCGGTACGGAGAGCACAGATACGCAGTATTTT.

The chain has TRBV15 and TRBJ2-1; unclear D gene. The germline gives CDR1 LNHNV, CDR2 YYDKDF (reference sequence). The germline V and J ends were trimmed by 4 bases and 3 bases, with 7 bases remaining between them. The CDR3 is 13 residues long. In nucleotides, the CDR3 is TGTGCCACCAGCACCCGGTTCTACAATGAGCAGTTCTTC. It yields the protein CATSTRFYNEQFF.

V usage is TRBV28 and J usage is TRBJ2-7; possibly TRBD2 for D (5 bases). This CDR3 has 14 amino acids. Germline V gene sequence: CDR1 MDHEN, CDR2 SYDVKM. Trimming pared 6 bases from V and 8 bases from J, leaving 20 bases between. The CDR3 nucleotides are TGTGCCAGCAGCTCTTCTAGATTACCCGGGAAGCAGTACTTC. Translated, it gives CASSSSRLPGKQYF.

This chain links TRBV4-3 with TRBJ1-5, with D unresolved. Trimming left V 0 bases short and J 1 base short, with 7 bases between. From germline, CDR1 is LGHNA and CDR2 YSLEER. This CDR3 spans 15 amino acids. The CDR3 region is CASSQEQWSNQPQHF. For the CDR3, the DNA is TGCGCCAGCAGCCAAGAACAATGGAGCAATCAGCCCCAGCATTTT.